These 16 T cell receptor beta chains share one sample of origin, sequenced in a study of regulatory T cells in long-lasting Graves disease. Time point of the sample: newly diagnosed GD, antithyroid drugs for less than 3 months. PBMCs were the source of the RNA used for TCR sequencing. Relying on iRepertoire HTBI primers and Arm-PCR of CDR3 regions, the team built TCR beta libraries. TCRdb re-derived calls from the multiplex PCR reads in MiXCR, one entry per CDR3 protein. Found here are around 500,000 distinct CDR3 sequences, about 12% of them singletons; the top ten hold approximately 9.6%. These data were likewise used in another study, on T cells in Graves' hyperthyroidism and ophthalmopathy.

Sequences were derived from peripheral blood mononuclear cells (PBMCs), sampled at new diagnosis, from a patient treated with antithyroid drugs. The source is a woman between 25 and 40 years old with Graves disease.

This clonotype was seen at least ten times. The chain employs TRBV6-5 and TRBJ1-1; D gene ambiguous. The CDR3 is 13 residues long. Germline CDR1 MNHEY, CDR2 SVGAGI. Trimming took off 2 bases at V and 4 bases at J, with 8 bases between the two ends. The CDR3 protein is CASSYTRRTEAFF. CDR3 DNA sequence: TGTGCCAGCAGTTACACACGGCGCACTGAAGCTTTCTTT.

The chain has TRBV9 and TRBJ2-1, with D unclear. Germline CDR1 and CDR2: SGDLS and YYNGEE. The CDR3 sequence is 14 residues long. Trimming shortened V by 0 bases and J by 4 bases, and 8 bases separated the two germline ends. CDR3 DNA: TGTGCCAGCAGCGTAGATGACAATTACAATGAGCAGTTCTTC. Its translation: CASSVDDNYNEQFF.

In this sample, this clonotype turned up a few times. The chain uses TRBV5-6 and TRBJ1-3, with D possibly TRBD1 on 5 matching bases. The CDR3 consists of 13 residues. CDR1 and CDR2 from the germline V gene are SGHDT and YYEEEE. V lost 5 bases and J lost 6, with 12 bases in between. Here the CDR3 reads CASSWDGENTIYF. The CDR3 bases are TGTGCCAGCAGTTGGGACGGTGAAAACACCATATATTTT.

The sample holds many counts of this clonotype. The chain has TRBV29-1 and TRBJ1-5; D is unclear. The CDR3 has 13 residues. Germline V lookup: CDR1 SQVTM, CDR2 ANQGSEA. Between the trimmed V and J ends, which lost 1 base and 5 bases, there was a span of 9 bases. The CDR3 sequence: CSVEVGSDQPQHF. As DNA, the CDR3 is TGCAGCGTTGAAGTAGGGTCAGATCAGCCCCAGCATTTT.

The CDR3 DNA follows: TGCGCCAGCAGCCAAGGCTATAACGGGGTCCGATCCTACGAGCAGTACTTC. This encodes CASSQGYNGVRSYEQYF. The rearrangement joins TRBV4-3 to TRBJ2-7; D possibly corresponds to TRBD2 (5 bases). Per germline, CDR1 LGHNA and CDR2 YSLEER. CDR3 length equals 17 residues. V was pared by 1 base and J by 1 base, with 17 bases between.

This clonotype was observed many times. J is TRBJ2-5 and V is TRBV7-2; 7 bases are a match to TRBD1. The J segment lost 7 bases and the V segment lost 5 bases, leaving 10 bases of the junction unmatched. CDR3 length equals 14 residues. Per germline, CDR1 SGHTA and CDR2 FQGNSA. CDR3 sequence: CASSLMPGGGTQYF. CDR3 bases: TGTGCCAGCAGCCTAATGCCAGGGGGTGGGACCCAGTACTTC.

In its sample, this clonotype was seen a few times. The rearrangement links TRBV19 to TRBJ2-1, with unresolved D. The CDR3 consists of 13 residues. Trimming took off 1 base at V and 5 bases at J, with 6 bases between the two ends. Germline assignment: CDR1 LNHDA and CDR2 SQIVND (reference sequence). CDR3 DNA sequence: TGTGCCAGTAGTATAGCCGCGGACAATGAGCAGTTCTTC. It yields the protein CASSIAADNEQFF.

This clonotype was seen many times. The CDR3 is CASSREGIRDTEAFF. The CDR3 bases are TGTGCCAGCAGCAGAGAGGGGATCCGGGACACTGAAGCTTTCTTT. The V and J genes are TRBV7-8 and TRBJ1-1, with D perhaps TRBD1 (5 bases). CDR3 size: 15 residues. Trimming removed 5 bases at V and 3 bases at J, with 16 bases between. CDR1 SGHVS and CDR2 FQNEAQ come from the germline V gene.

This clonotype was observed at least ten times. The rearrangement uses TRBV19 and TRBJ2-7; 9 bases line up with TRBD2. CDR3 size: 12 residues. Trimming at V came to 5 bases and at J to 7 bases, leaving 3 bases not matched to a gene. Per the germline V gene, CDR1 is LNHDA and CDR2 is SQIVND (reference sequence). The CDR3 DNA sequence: TGTGCCAGTAGTTACCTAGCGGGGGAGCAGTACTTC. Protein sequence: CASSYLAGEQYF. Together with reference TRBV19 and TRBJ2-7, the CDR3 gives the full variable domain: DGGITQSPKYLFRKEGQNVTLSCEQNLNHDAMYWYRQDPGQGLRLIYYSQIVNDFQKGDIAEGYSVSREKKESFPLTVTSAQKNPTAFYLCASSYLAGEQYFGPGTRLTVT.

This clonotype was found a few times. V gene TRBV19 combines with J gene TRBJ2-6, with D possibly matching TRBD1 (5 bases). V gave up 2 bases and J gave up 12 bases, with 23 bases separating them. Germline assignment: CDR1 LNHDA and CDR2 SQIVND (reference sequence). This CDR3 contains 17 residues. The chain's CDR3 is CASSIIFLTEPKGVLTF. CDR3 DNA sequence: TGTGCCAGTAGTATAATATTTCTGACAGAACCGAAAGGCGTCCTGACTTTC.

The J gene is TRBJ2-3, the V gene TRBV30, with 10 bases aligning to TRBD2. J gave up 0 bases and V 3 bases, and 3 bases lay outside the gene matches. The CDR3 sequence is 15 residues long. Germline CDR1 and CDR2: GTSNPN and SVGIG (reference sequence). CDR3 nucleotides: TGTGCCTGGAGACTAGCGGGATCTAGCACAGATACGCAGTATTTT. Translation: CAWRLAGSSTDTQYF. Supplemented by reference TRBV30 and TRBJ2-3, the full variable domain reads SQTIHQWPATLVQPVGSPLSLECTVEGTSNPNLYWYRQAAGRGLQLLFYSVGIGQISSEVPQNLSASRPQDRQFILSSKKLLLSDSGFYLCAWRLAGSSTDTQYFGPGTRLTVL.

The rearrangement links TRBV20-1 to TRBJ1-3, with TRBD1 as a possible D gene (5 bases). V was pared by 6 bases and J by 2 bases, with 20 bases between. The germline V gene has CDR1 DFQATT and CDR2 SNEGSKA (reference sequence). The CDR3 loop spans 16 amino acids. This chain's CDR3 is CSAPKHAGITGNTIYF. CDR3 coding DNA: TGCAGTGCACCGAAGCATGCAGGGATAACTGGAAACACCATATATTTT.

This clonotype was counted many times. V and J are TRBV29-1 and TRBJ1-1, with D hard to call. Germline V lookup: CDR1 SQVTM, CDR2 ANQGSEA. Trimming removed 6 bases at V and 8 bases at J, with 10 bases between. This CDR3 is 10 amino acids long. The CDR3 here is CSVFRGEAFF. CDR3 DNA sequence: TGCAGCGTGTTCCGGGGAGAAGCTTTCTTT.

For this clonotype: A read error is possible here, since a much larger clone lies one base away. The chain has TRBV7-9 and TRBJ2-5; no clear D. Germline CDR1 and CDR2: SEHNR and FQNEAQ (reference sequence). The CDR3 is 15 residues long. The CDR3 region has the DNA TGTACCAGCAGCTTAGTTTATTGGGGTGGGGAGACCCAGTACTTC. It translates to CTSSLVYWGGETQYF.

This clonotype was detected many times. The chain combines TRBV11-2 with TRBJ2-7; 7 nucleotides agree with TRBD1. With 5 bases clipped from V and 4 bases from J, the junction kept 8 bases outside the gene matches. This CDR3 is built from 14 residues. Germline CDR1 reads SGHAT; CDR2 reads FQNNGV. CDR3 loop: CASSPQGQLYEQYF. CDR3 sequence (DNA): TGTGCCAGCAGCCCCCAGGGACAGCTTTACGAGCAGTACTTC.

A single count supports this clonotype. A far larger clone is only one base removed, so a read error is likely. J is TRBJ2-3 and V is TRBV2; D could derive from TRBD1 or TRBD2 (5 bases each). The J call is doubtful: the DNA matches TRBJ2-7 better. The CDR3 length is 17 residues. Germline CDR1 is SNHLY and CDR2 is FYNNEI. The CDR3 DNA sequence: TGTGCCAGCAGGGATCGGTCTCCGGGGCCTGCCTACAATGAGCAGTACTTC. As protein: CASRDRSPGPAYNEQYF.